This record covers a single T cell receptor (beta chain). What it binds is not known. These data originate in a study of OX40 agonist ivuxolimab in advanced cancers. As for the study in general: At doses from 0.01 to 10 mg/kg, patients were given intravenous ivuxolimab every 2 weeks.

Profiling relied on immunoSEQ multiplex PCR, and the TCRdb table lists in-frame clones only, not all of them. The table lists some 70,000 clones, under 95% of them singletons. Regarding the study as a whole: The mean number of expanded clones was higher in CD8+ T cells than in CD4+.

The germline gives CDR1 ENHRY, CDR2 SYGVKD. The CDR3 covers 15 residues. Trimming removed 4 bases at V and 2 bases at J, with 12 bases between. This clonotype was obtained from an adult with an advanced solid tumor such as melanoma, head and neck, liver or kidney cancer. The gene calls are TRBV10-3 and TRBJ1-3; D perhaps matches TRBD1 (5 bases). The sequences come from CD4+ or CD8+ T cells sorted from blood, collected in a trial of the OX40 agonist ivuxolimab. This CDR3 is CAISAQWGAGNTIYF. The CDR3 nucleotides read TGTGCCATCAGTGCACAATGGGGGGCTGGAAACACCATATATTTT.